The table lists the clone carrying this T cell receptor beta chain with many counts. The data originate from a study of human T cells and chemical hapten exposure. On the study more broadly: Mainly, slight library volume differences in the pool made TCR yields vary.

TCRdb processed the RACE reads anew with MiXCR; each CDR3 protein has one entry. The table lists more than 80,000 distinct CDR3 sequences, under 9% of them singletons. Time point noted: patch test 1, 2 weeks after DPC sensitization. Treatment in this sample: therapeutic diphenylcyclopropenone sensitization with weekly scalp DPC. The sequences come from whole blood, collected in connection with sensitization to the hapten diphenylcyclopropenone (DPC). The origin of this receptor is a woman under 40 with alopecia areata. Some clones in this sample may be carry-over from other donors' samples.

The CDR3, as DNA: TGCAGCGTTGAAGTTGGGGTGAGCACTGAAGCTTTCTTT. This sequence encodes CSVEVGVSTEAFF. The chain has TRBV29-1 and TRBJ1-1; D gene unclear. Trimming cost V 1 base and J 4 bases, with 10 bases left between them. This CDR3 has 13 residues. Germline CDR1 is SQVTM and CDR2 is ANQGSEA.